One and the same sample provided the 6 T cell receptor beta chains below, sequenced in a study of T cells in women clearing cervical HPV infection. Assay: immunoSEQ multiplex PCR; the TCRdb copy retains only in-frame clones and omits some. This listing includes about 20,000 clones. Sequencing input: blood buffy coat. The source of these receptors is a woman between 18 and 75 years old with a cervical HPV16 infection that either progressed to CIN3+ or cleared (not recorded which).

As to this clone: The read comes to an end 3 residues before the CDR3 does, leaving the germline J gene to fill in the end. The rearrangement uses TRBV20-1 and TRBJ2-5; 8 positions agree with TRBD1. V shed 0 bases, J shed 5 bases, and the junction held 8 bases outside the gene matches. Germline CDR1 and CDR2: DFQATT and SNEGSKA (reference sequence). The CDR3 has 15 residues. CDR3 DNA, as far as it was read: TGCAGTGCTAGAGATATTCAGGGGGCGAGGGAGACC. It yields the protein CSARDIQGARET. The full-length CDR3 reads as CSARDIQGARETQYF.

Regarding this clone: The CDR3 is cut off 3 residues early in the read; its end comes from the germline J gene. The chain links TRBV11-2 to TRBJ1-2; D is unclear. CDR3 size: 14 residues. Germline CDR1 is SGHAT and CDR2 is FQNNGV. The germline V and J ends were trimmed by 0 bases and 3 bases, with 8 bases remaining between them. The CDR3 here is CASSLDRADYGYTF. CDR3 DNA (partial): TGTGCCAGCAGCTTAGATAGGGCCGACTATGGC.

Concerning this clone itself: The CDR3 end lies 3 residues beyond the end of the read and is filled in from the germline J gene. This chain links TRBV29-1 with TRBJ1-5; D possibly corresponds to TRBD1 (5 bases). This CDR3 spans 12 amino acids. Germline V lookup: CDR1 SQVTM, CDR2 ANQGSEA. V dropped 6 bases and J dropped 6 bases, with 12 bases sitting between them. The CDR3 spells CSVTQGSQPQHF. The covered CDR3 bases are TGCAGCGTGACTCAGGGAAGTCAGCCC.

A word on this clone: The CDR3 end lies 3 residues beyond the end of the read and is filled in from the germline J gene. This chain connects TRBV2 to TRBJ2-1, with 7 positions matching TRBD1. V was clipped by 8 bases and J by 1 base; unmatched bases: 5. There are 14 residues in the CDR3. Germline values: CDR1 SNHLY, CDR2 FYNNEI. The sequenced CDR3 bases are TGTGCCAGCCTGAAGACAGGGTCCTACAATGAG. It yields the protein CASLKTGSYNE. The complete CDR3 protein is CASLKTGSYNEQFF.

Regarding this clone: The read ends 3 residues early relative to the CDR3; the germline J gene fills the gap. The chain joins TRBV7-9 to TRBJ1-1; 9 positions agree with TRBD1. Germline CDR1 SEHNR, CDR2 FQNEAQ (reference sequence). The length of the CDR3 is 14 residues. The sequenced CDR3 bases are TGTGCCAGCAGCTTGGGACAGGGCTCCTACGAG. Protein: CASSLGQGSYE. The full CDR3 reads CASSLGQGSYEAFF. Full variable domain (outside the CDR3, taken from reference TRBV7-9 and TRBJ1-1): DTGVSQNPRHKITKRGQNVTFRCDPISEHNRLYWYRQTLGQGPEFLTYFQNEAQLEKSRLLSDRFSAERPKGSFSTLEIQRTEQGDSAMYLCASSLGQGSYEAFFGQGTRLTVV.

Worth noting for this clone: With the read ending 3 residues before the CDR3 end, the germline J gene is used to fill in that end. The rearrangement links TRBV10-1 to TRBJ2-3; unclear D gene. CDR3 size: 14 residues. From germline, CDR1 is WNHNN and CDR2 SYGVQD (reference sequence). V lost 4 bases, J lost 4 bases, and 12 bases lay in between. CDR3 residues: CASSAASVPDTQYF. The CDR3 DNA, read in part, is TGCGCCAGCAGTGCGGCCAGCGTCCCAGATACG.